This entry lists 28 T cell receptor beta chains sequenced from one sample in a study of T cell responses to AZD1222 COVID-19 vaccine. Produced via immunoSEQ multiplex PCR; TCRdb's table is partial and in-frame only. This sample has around 200,000 clones, with roughly 94% found just once. Sequences were derived from peripheral blood, sampled 28 days after the second AZD1222 dose. The receptors shown here come from an adult who received the AZD1222 COVID-19 vaccine.

This chain joins TRBV2 and TRBJ1-6, with D uncertain. V dropped 8 bases and J dropped 10 bases, with 9 bases sitting between them. This CDR3 comprises 11 residues. From germline, CDR1 is SNHLY and CDR2 FYNNEI. This CDR3 reads CASRQDSPLHF. The CDR3 DNA follows: TGTGCCAGCCGGCAAGACTCACCCCTCCACTTT.

The rearrangement uses TRBV27 and TRBJ2-3; TRBD1 or TRBD2 may be the D gene (5 bases each). Germline CDR1 MNHEY, CDR2 SMNVEV (reference sequence). The CDR3 length is 14 residues. V lost 3 bases and J lost 6, with 13 bases in between. The CDR3 loop is CASSLRQGDDTQYF. CDR3 DNA sequence: TGTGCCAGCAGTTTGCGCCAGGGAGATGATACGCAGTATTTT.

This chain connects TRBV5-6 to TRBJ1-2; a weak D match, TRBD1 (6 bases). In germline, CDR1 is SGHDT, CDR2 YYEEEE. This CDR3 comprises 14 residues. Trimming removed 4 bases from V and 5 bases from J, with 15 bases in between. This CDR3 reads CASSRETGYYGYTF. The CDR3 nucleotides read TGTGCCAGCAGCCGTGAAACAGGGTATTATGGCTACACCTTC.

The chain employs TRBV19 and TRBJ2-5; TRBD1 aligns across 8 bases. Germline V CDR1 and CDR2: LNHDA, SQIVND (reference sequence). This CDR3 is built from 13 residues. J lost 5 bases, V lost 7 bases, and 6 bases had no gene match. As DNA, the CDR3 is TGTGCCAGTACCCGACAGGGGTTGGAGACCCAGTACTTC. It specifies CASTRQGLETQYF.

This chain connects TRBV10-1 to TRBJ1-1, with D tentatively TRBD1 (5 bases). Germline CDR1 WNHNN, CDR2 SYGVQD (reference sequence). Trimming shortened V by 7 bases and J by 4 bases, and 16 bases separated the two germline ends. The CDR3 is 14 residues long. This chain's CDR3 is CASKKDTSSTEAFF. DNA for the CDR3: TGCGCCAGCAAAAAGGACACCTCGAGCACTGAAGCTTTCTTT.

The V gene is TRBV2, the J gene TRBJ1-1; 9 positions agree with TRBD1. V was clipped by 6 bases and J by 5 bases; unmatched bases: 7. Per germline, CDR1 SNHLY and CDR2 FYNNEI. The CDR3 spans 14 residues. CDR3 protein: CASRTGTGTTEAFF. The CDR3 DNA sequence: TGTGCCAGCAGAACCGGGACAGGGACGACTGAAGCTTTCTTT.

The CDR3 reads CASSLGQETEAFF. CDR3 coding DNA: TGTGCCAGCAGCTTAGGACAAGAGACTGAAGCTTTCTTT. The chain recombines TRBV7-9 with TRBJ1-1; D remains unclear. Germline V gives CDR1 SEHNR, CDR2 FQNEAQ (reference sequence). CDR3 size: 13 residues. V was cut by 1 base and J by 5 bases, with 8 bases left in between.

The V call is TRBV11-2, the J call TRBJ2-3; weak D call: TRBD1 (5 bases). This CDR3 has 14 residues. Germline V lookup: CDR1 SGHAT, CDR2 FQNNGV. V lost 5 bases, J lost 0 bases, and 9 bases lay in between. CDR3 protein: CASSQPGSTDTQYF. Here the CDR3 DNA reads TGTGCCAGCAGCCAGCCAGGGAGCACAGATACGCAGTATTTT.

The genes are TRBV7-9 and TRBJ2-1; the match to TRBD2 covers 8 bases. Germline CDR1 is SEHNR and CDR2 is FQNEAQ (reference sequence). Losses at the gene ends were 5 bases for V and 6 bases for J; bases not matched to a gene: 15. This CDR3 region has 17 residues. In DNA, the CDR3 is TGTGCCAGCAGCCAAGAATCCCGGGGACTAGTTTTCAATGAGCAGTTCTTC. It translates to CASSQESRGLVFNEQFF.

The J gene is TRBJ1-5, the V gene TRBV5-6, with 11 nucleotides matching TRBD1. Germline lookup yields CDR1 SGHDT and CDR2 YYEEEE. V lost 4 bases to trimming and J lost 5 bases; unmatched junction nucleotides: 5. The CDR3 spans 15 residues. This CDR3 reads CASSAGTGGYQPQHF. In nucleotides, the CDR3 is TGTGCCAGCAGCGCCGGGACAGGGGGTTATCAGCCCCAGCATTTT.

The V gene is TRBV2, the J gene TRBJ2-1; 9 bases match TRBD1. From germline, CDR1 is SNHLY and CDR2 FYNNEI. Unmatched junction bases numbered 12, after V lost 11 bases and J lost 7 bases. The CDR3 extends over 14 amino acids. This CDR3 is CAGQPRDRVNEQFF. CDR3 DNA: TGTGCCGGCCAACCCAGGGACAGGGTAAATGAGCAGTTCTTC.

This chain links TRBV2 with TRBJ2-2; perhaps TRBD2 as D (5 bases). V lost 6 bases to trimming and J lost 6 bases, with 17 bases between them. The CDR3 has 15 amino acids. Germline CDR1 SNHLY, CDR2 FYNNEI. CDR3 protein: CASSRTGFVAGELFF. The CDR3 nucleotides read TGTGCCAGCAGCAGAACGGGATTCGTCGCCGGGGAGCTGTTTTTT.

The J gene is TRBJ2-1, the V gene TRBV11-2; 9 positions match TRBD2. Germline CDR1 is SGHAT and CDR2 is FQNNGV. The CDR3 sequence is 17 residues long. J was trimmed by 5 bases and V by 0 bases; bases with no gene match: 8. For the CDR3, the DNA is TGTGCCAGCAGCTTAGACCCCGCGGGGGGGAACCACAATGAGCAGTTCTTC. Translated, it gives CASSLDPAGGNHNEQFF. Supplemented by reference TRBV11-2 and TRBJ2-1, the full variable domain reads EAGVAQSPRYKIIEKRQSVAFWCNPISGHATLYWYQQILGQGPKLLIQFQNNGVVDDSQLPKDRFSAERLKGVDSTLKIQPAKLEDSAVYLCASSLDPAGGNHNEQFFGPGTRLTVL.

The chain joins TRBV6-2 or TRBV6-3 to TRBJ2-1, with D maybe TRBD2 (5 bases). Trimming shortened V by 0 bases and J by 4 bases, and 13 bases separated the two germline ends. The CDR3 totals 16 residues. Germline assignment: CDR1 MNHEY and CDR2 SVGEGT. CDR3 sequence: CASSYSVVGAYNEQFF. The CDR3 DNA is TGTGCCAGCAGTTACTCGGTTGTGGGAGCGTACAATGAGCAGTTCTTC.

The chain has TRBV5-1 and TRBJ1-1; 7 bases align to TRBD1. CDR3 length: 15 amino acids. Germline V CDR1 and CDR2: SGHRS, YFSETQ. The V gene end was trimmed by 3 bases and the J gene end by 3 bases; junction bases not matched to a gene: 8. The CDR3 sequence is CASSSTTGIDTEAFF. The CDR3 DNA sequence: TGCGCCAGCAGCTCCACGACAGGGATCGACACTGAAGCTTTCTTT.

This sequence joins TRBV7-9 and TRBJ2-7; D uncertain. Germline CDR1 SEHNR, CDR2 FQNEAQ (reference sequence). V was shortened by 5 bases and J by 3 bases, with 8 bases between the two germline ends. This CDR3 contains 12 residues. In DNA form, the CDR3 reads TGTGCCAGCAGCGGTTCCTACTACGAGCAGTACTTC. Translated: CASSGSYYEQYF.

V gene TRBV7-3 combines with J gene TRBJ2-1, with 10 bases fitting TRBD1. In germline, CDR1 is SGHTA, CDR2 FQGTGA. This CDR3 spans 15 amino acids. With V trimmed by 5 bases and J by 5 bases, 6 bases remained unmatched. The CDR3 coding sequence is TGTGCCAGCAGCCCCACCGGGACAGGGGACAATGAGCAGTTCTTC. It encodes CASSPTGTGDNEQFF.

J is TRBJ2-5 and V is TRBV6-5; 8 nucleotides match TRBD2. The V gene end was trimmed by 5 bases and the J gene end by 4 bases; junction bases not matched to a gene: 6. This CDR3 contains 14 residues. Germline V gives CDR1 MNHEY, CDR2 SVGAGI. This CDR3 reads CASSPSGGSETQYF. The DNA for the CDR3 is TGTGCCAGCAGTCCTTCGGGAGGGTCAGAGACCCAGTACTTC.

This chain uses TRBV12-3 or TRBV12-4 with TRBJ2-3; D is unresolved. Trimming took 5 bases from V and 2 from J, leaving 2 bases between them. The CDR3 extends over 11 amino acids. DNA of the CDR3: TGTGCCAGCAGTCACACAGATACGCAGTATTTT. This sequence encodes CASSHTDTQYF.

The chain employs TRBV6-5 and TRBJ2-7; D not resolved. The CDR3 is 14 residues long. Germline loops: CDR1 MNHEY, CDR2 SVGAGI. V was cut by 0 bases and J by 5 bases, with 11 bases left in between. CDR3 bases: TGTGCCAGCAGTTACTCTCCTCGAACCCACGAGCAGTACTTC. This sequence encodes CASSYSPRTHEQYF.

V gene TRBV5-6 combines with J gene TRBJ1-2, with D perhaps matching TRBD1 (5 bases). Germline loops: CDR1 SGHDT, CDR2 YYEEEE. V lost 5 bases and J 7 bases, leaving 18 bases between the germline ends. This CDR3 has 14 residues. The CDR3 loop is CASRVLFGGSGYTF. In DNA, the CDR3 is TGTGCCAGCAGGGTCTTATTCGGGGGTAGTGGCTACACCTTC. The full variable domain, its missing parts supplied by reference TRBV5-6 and TRBJ1-2, is DAGVTQSPTHLIKTRGQQVTLRCSPKSGHDTVSWYQQALGQGPQFIFQYYEEEERQRGNFPDRFSGHQFPNYSSELNVNALLLGDSALYLCASRVLFGGSGYTFGSGTRLTVV.

The CDR3 sequence is CASSPMTGELFF. The CDR3 DNA sequence: TGTGCCAGCAGCCCCATGACCGGGGAGCTGTTTTTT. V usage is TRBV13 and J usage is TRBJ2-2; D ambiguous. This CDR3 has 12 amino acids. Trimming removed 5 bases from V and 5 bases from J, with 6 bases in between. Looked up from germline, CDR1 is PRHDT and CDR2 is FYEKMQ (reference sequence).

The rearrangement uses TRBV5-1 and TRBJ2-1; no definite D call. V lost 6 bases and J lost 4, with 8 bases in between. Germline loops: CDR1 SGHRS, CDR2 YFSETQ. The CDR3 has 12 residues. CDR3 loop: CASISGYNEQFF. In DNA, the CDR3 is TGCGCCAGCATCTCTGGGTACAATGAGCAGTTCTTC.

The rearrangement joins TRBV18 to TRBJ2-4; possible D gene TRBD1, 5 bases. Per germline, CDR1 KGHSH and CDR2 LQKENI. Trimming left V 2 bases short and J 8 bases short, with 16 bases between. The CDR3 loop spans 15 amino acids. CDR3 sequence reads: CASSPTGLGEDIQYF. The DNA of the CDR3 is TGTGCCAGCTCACCAACAGGTCTAGGTGAAGACATTCAGTACTTC.

The chain combines TRBV7-3 with TRBJ1-1; D call uncertain. The germline V gene encodes CDR1 SGHTA and CDR2 FQGTGA. Between the trimmed V and J ends, which lost 5 bases and 1 base, there was a span of 14 bases. The CDR3 spans 15 residues. The CDR3 here is CASSPYPAPNTEAFF. The CDR3 DNA reads TGTGCCAGCAGCCCCTATCCGGCCCCGAACACTGAAGCTTTCTTT.

The J gene is TRBJ2-5, the V gene TRBV20-1, with D hard to call. The V and J ends lost 7 bases and 3 bases respectively, with 6 bases between them. Germline values: CDR1 DFQATT, CDR2 SNEGSKA (reference sequence). This CDR3 region has 10 residues. The chain's CDR3 is CSGRKETQYF. The CDR3, as DNA: TGCAGTGGTAGGAAAGAGACCCAGTACTTC.

The chain has TRBV6-2 or TRBV6-3 and TRBJ1-2, with D hard to call. Germline CDR1 reads MNHEY; CDR2 reads SVGEGT. V shed 2 bases and J shed 2 bases, with 6 bases lying between them. The CDR3 totals 13 residues. CDR3 bases: TGTGCCAGCAGTTACGACGGGAACTATGGCTACACCTTC. This translates into CASSYDGNYGYTF.

This sequence joins TRBV4-2 and TRBJ2-5; the D gene is possibly TRBD2 (6 bases). The CDR3 runs to 18 residues. Germline assignment: CDR1 LGHNA and CDR2 YNFKEQ. Deletions cut 4 bases from V and 1 base from J, with 22 bases between. CDR3 region: CASSLTRAASVGQETQYF. Written as DNA, the CDR3 is TGTGCCAGCAGCCTTACAAGGGCGGCTAGCGTTGGCCAAGAGACCCAGTACTTC.